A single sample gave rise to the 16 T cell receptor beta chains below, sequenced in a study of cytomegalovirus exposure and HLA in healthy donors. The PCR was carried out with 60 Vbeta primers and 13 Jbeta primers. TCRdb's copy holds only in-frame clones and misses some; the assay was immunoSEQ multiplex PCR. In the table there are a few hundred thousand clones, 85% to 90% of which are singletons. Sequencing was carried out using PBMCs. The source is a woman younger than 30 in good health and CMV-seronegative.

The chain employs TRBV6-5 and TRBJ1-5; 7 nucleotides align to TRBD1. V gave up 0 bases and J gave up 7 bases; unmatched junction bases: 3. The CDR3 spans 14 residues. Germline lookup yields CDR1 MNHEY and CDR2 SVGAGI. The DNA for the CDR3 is TGTGCCAGCAGTTACTCGACAGGGCGCCAGCCCCAGCATTTT. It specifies CASSYSTGRQPQHF.

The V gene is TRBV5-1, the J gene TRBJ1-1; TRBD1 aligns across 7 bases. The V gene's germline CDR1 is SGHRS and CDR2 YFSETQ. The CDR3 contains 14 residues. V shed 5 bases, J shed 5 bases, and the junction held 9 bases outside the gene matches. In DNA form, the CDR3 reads TGCGCCAGCAGTCTACAGGGGTGGGGTACTGAAGCTTTCTTT. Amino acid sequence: CASSLQGWGTEAFF.

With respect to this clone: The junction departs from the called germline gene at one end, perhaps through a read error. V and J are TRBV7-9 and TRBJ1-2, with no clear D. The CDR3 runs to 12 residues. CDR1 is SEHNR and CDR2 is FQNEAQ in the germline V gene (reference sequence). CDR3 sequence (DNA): TGTTCCAGCAGCTTAGGAGACTATGGCTACACCTTC. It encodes CSSSLGDYGYTF.

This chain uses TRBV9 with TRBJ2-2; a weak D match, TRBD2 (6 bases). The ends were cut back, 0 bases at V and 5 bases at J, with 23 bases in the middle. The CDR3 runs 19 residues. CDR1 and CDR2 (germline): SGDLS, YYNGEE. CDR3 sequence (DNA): TGTGCCAGCAGCGTAGGAAGGGAGGTATGGGAACGGGCAACCGGGGAGCTGTTTTTT. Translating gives CASSVGREVWERATGELFF.

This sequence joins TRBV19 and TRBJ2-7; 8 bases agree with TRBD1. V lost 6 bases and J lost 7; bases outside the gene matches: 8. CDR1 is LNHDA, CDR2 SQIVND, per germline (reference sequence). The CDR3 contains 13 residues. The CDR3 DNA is TGTGCCAGTAGCGCCGGACAGGGCGGTGAGCAGTACTTC. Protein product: CASSAGQGGEQYF.

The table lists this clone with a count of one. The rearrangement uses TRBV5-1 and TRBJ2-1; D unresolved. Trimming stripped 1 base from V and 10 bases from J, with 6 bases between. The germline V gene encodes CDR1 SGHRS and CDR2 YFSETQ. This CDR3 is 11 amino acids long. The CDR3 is CASSLSQEQFF. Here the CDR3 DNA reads TGCGCCAGCAGCTTGAGCCAAGAGCAGTTCTTC.

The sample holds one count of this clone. In nucleotides, the CDR3 is TGTGCCAGCACAATAAGGACAGGGGGGACCGGGGAGCTGTTTTTT. Its translation is CASTIRTGGTGELFF. The chain has TRBV6-5 and TRBJ2-2; TRBD1 aligns across 10 bases. Trimming at V came to 7 bases and at J to 5 bases, leaving 7 bases not matched to a gene. The germline V gene has CDR1 MNHEY and CDR2 SVGAGI. The CDR3 consists of 15 residues.

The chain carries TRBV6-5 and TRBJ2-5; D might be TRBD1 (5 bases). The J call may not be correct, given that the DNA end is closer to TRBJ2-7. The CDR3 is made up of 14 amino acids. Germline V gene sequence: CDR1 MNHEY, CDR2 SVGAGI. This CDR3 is CASSFRQYSYEQYF. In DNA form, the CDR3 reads TGTGCCAGCAGTTTCAGACAGTACTCCTACGAGCAGTACTTC.

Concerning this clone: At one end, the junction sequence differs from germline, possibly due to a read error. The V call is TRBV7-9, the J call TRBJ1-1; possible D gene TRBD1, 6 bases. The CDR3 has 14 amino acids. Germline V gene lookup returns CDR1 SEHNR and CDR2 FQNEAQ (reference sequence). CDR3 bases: TGTTCCAGCAGCGATGGACAGATAAACACTGAAGCTTTCTTT. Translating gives CSSSDGQINTEAFF.

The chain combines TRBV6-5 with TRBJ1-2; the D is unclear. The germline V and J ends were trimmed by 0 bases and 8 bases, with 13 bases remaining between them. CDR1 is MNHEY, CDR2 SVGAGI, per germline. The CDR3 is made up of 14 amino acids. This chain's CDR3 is CASSYSYKPQGYTF. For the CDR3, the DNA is TGTGCCAGCAGTTACTCCTATAAGCCTCAAGGCTACACCTTC.

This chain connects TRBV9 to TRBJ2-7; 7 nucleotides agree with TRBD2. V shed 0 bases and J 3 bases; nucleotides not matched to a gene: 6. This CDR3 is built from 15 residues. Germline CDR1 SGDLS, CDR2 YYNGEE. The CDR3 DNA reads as TGTGCCAGCAGCGTAGATTACGGGGGGAACTACGAGCAGTACTTC. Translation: CASSVDYGGNYEQYF. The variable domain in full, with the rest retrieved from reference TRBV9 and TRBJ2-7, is DSGVTQTPKHLITATGQRVTLRCSPRSGDLSVYWYQQSLDQGLQFLIQYYNGEERAKGNILERFSAQQFPDLHSELNLSSLELGDSALYFCASSVDYGGNYEQYFGPGTRLTVT.

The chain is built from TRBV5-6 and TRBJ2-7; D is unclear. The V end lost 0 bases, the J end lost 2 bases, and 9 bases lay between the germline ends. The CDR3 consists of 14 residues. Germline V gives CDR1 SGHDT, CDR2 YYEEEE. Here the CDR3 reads CASSLAPLTYEQYF. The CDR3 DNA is TGTGCCAGCAGCTTGGCCCCACTTACCTACGAGCAGTACTTC.

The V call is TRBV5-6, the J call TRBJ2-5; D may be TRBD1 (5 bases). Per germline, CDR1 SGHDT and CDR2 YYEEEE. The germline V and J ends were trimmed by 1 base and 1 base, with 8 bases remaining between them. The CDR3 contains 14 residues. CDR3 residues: CASSLPTVQETQYF. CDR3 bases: TGTGCCAGCAGCTTGCCGACAGTCCAAGAGACCCAGTACTTC.

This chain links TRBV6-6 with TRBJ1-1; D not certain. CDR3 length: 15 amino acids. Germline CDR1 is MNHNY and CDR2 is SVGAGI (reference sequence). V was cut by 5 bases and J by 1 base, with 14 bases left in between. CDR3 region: CASSQPSGENTEAFF. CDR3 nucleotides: TGTGCCAGCAGTCAACCCAGCGGGGAGAACACTGAAGCTTTCTTT.

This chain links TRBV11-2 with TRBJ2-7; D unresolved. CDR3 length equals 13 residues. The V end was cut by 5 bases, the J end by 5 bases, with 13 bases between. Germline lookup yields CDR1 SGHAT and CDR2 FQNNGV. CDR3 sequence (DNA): TGTGCCAGCAGCCCCCCCACGAGTAACGAGCAGTACTTC. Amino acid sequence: CASSPPTSNEQYF.

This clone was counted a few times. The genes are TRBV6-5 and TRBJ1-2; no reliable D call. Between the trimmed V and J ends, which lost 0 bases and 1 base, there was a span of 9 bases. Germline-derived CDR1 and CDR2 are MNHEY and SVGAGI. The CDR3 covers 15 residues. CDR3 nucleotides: TGTGCCAGCAGTTACTCGAGGGCGGATAACTATGGCTACACCTTC. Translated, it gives CASSYSRADNYGYTF.